One sample yielded the 10 T cell receptor beta chains listed below, sequenced in a study of regulatory T cells in long-lasting Graves disease. Library construction for TCR beta used iRepertoire HTBI primers and Arm-PCR of CDR3 regions. From the multiplex PCR reads, TCRdb called clonotypes with MiXCR, one entry per CDR3 protein. The table has about 420,000 distinct CDR3 sequences, about 25% seen once. The time point: persistent/refractory GD, antithyroid drugs over 5 years with positive TRAb. PBMCs were the source of the RNA used for TCR sequencing. Sequenced material: peripheral blood mononuclear cells (PBMCs), taken when the disease was refractory, from a patient treated with antithyroid drugs. The receptors originated from a female donor with Graves disease.

This clonotype showed up many times. The rearrangement links TRBV7-9 to TRBJ1-2; TRBD1 aligns across 11 bases. With 5 bases clipped from V and 1 base from J, the junction kept 6 bases outside the gene matches. This CDR3 is built from 16 residues. Germline values: CDR1 SEHNR, CDR2 FQNEAQ (reference sequence). The CDR3 reads CASSPWTGGHNYGYTF. Written as DNA, the CDR3 is TGTGCCAGCAGCCCTTGGACAGGGGGCCATAACTATGGCTACACCTTC.

This clonotype came up a few times. The chain is built from TRBV29-1 and TRBJ1-4; no reliable D call. V dropped 7 bases and J dropped 5 bases, with 17 bases sitting between them. Germline V gene sequence: CDR1 SQVTM, CDR2 ANQGSEA. The CDR3 length is 14 residues. The CDR3 DNA follows: TGCAGCGCCCTCGGGCAGGAGCGGAATGAAAAACTGTTTTTT. This codes for CSALGQERNEKLFF.

The chain combines TRBV7-9 with TRBJ2-5; TRBD2 aligns across 8 bases. The CDR3 contains 18 residues. Per germline, CDR1 SEHNR and CDR2 FQNEAQ (reference sequence). The J segment lost 4 bases and the V segment lost 2 bases, leaving 15 bases of the junction unmatched. The CDR3 DNA is TGTGCCAGCAGCTTAAAGTTGGGAAGCGGGAGTGTAGTAGAGACCCAGTACTTC. It yields the protein CASSLKLGSGSVVETQYF.

This clonotype was detected only a few times. The chain is built from TRBV29-1 and TRBJ1-3; the D gene is possibly TRBD1 (6 bases). V dropped 0 bases and J dropped 0 bases, with 12 bases sitting between them. Germline V gene data show CDR1 as SQVTM and CDR2 as ANQGSEA. The CDR3 is made up of 16 amino acids. CDR3 region: CSVEDRQALSGNTIYF. In nucleotides, the CDR3 is TGCAGCGTTGAAGATAGACAGGCGCTCTCTGGAAACACCATATATTTT.

This clonotype was observed at least ten times. The chain recombines TRBV6-1 with TRBJ1-1, with D possibly TRBD1 on 5 matching bases. Germline V gene data show CDR1 as MNHNS and CDR2 as SASEGT. Deletions cut 6 bases from V and 6 bases from J, with 14 bases between. The CDR3 runs 13 residues. The CDR3 DNA reads as TGTGCCAGCAGCACAGACGCAGGGCCTGAAGCTTTCTTT. It encodes CASSTDAGPEAFF.

This clonotype was counted only a few times. The chain has TRBV29-1 and TRBJ1-3; tentative D call: TRBD1 (5 bases). The germline V and J ends were trimmed by 7 bases and 2 bases, with 12 bases remaining between them. The CDR3 is made up of 13 amino acids. CDR1 is SQVTM, CDR2 ANQGSEA, per germline. CDR3 protein: CSGKTGTGNTIYF. The CDR3 DNA reads TGCAGCGGGAAAACAGGCACTGGAAACACCATATATTTT.

This clonotype was seen repeatedly, ten times or more. Here the CDR3 reads CAISESDREKTQYF. CDR3 coding DNA: TGTGCCATCAGTGAGTCGGACAGGGAAAAGACCCAGTACTTC. This chain uses TRBV10-3 with TRBJ2-5; 8 positions match TRBD1. The CDR3 runs to 14 residues. Germline trimming cut 0 bases from V and 6 bases from J; bases unmatched to any gene: 3. Germline CDR1 and CDR2: ENHRY and SYGVKD.

This clonotype has ten or more counts. The chain couples TRBV2 to TRBJ1-2; weak D call: TRBD1 (5 bases). This CDR3 has 14 residues. The V end lost 5 bases, the J end lost 3 bases, and 13 bases lay between the germline ends. Per germline, CDR1 SNHLY and CDR2 FYNNEI. DNA of the CDR3: TGTGCCAGCAGTAATCAGGGCTATGACTATGGCTACACCTTC. Translation gives CASSNQGYDYGYTF.

There are many counts of this clonotype. The J gene is TRBJ2-5, the V gene TRBV12-3 or TRBV12-4, with unresolved D. CDR3 length: 13 residues. V was trimmed by 3 bases and J by 5 bases, leaving 10 bases between them. The CDR3 coding sequence is TGTGCCAGCAGTTTTCGTCTATCGGAGACCCAGTACTTC. Translating gives CASSFRLSETQYF.

This clonotype was counted only a few times. The gene calls are TRBV9 and TRBJ1-2; D remains unclear. Trimming took 6 bases from V and 8 from J, leaving 14 bases between them. The germline V gene encodes CDR1 SGDLS and CDR2 YYNGEE. CDR3 length: 12 residues. The CDR3 DNA follows: TGTGCCAGCAAGAACCCAAGGTCGGGCTACACCTTC. This codes for CASKNPRSGYTF.